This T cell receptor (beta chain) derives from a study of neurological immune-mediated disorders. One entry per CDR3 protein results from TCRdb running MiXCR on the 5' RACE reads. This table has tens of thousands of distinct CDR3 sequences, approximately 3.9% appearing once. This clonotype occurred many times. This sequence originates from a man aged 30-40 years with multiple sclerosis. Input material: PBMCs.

CDR3 sequence: CASSLDRAGEQYF. CDR3 coding DNA: TGTGCCAGCAGCCTAGACAGGGCGGGGGAGCAGTACTTC. This chain uses TRBV6-5 with TRBJ2-7; maybe TRBD1 (7 bases). The germline V and J ends were trimmed by 6 bases and 7 bases, with 16 bases remaining between them. Germline V lookup: CDR1 MNHEY, CDR2 SVGAGI. The length of the CDR3 is 13 residues.